The 11 T cell receptor beta chains in this list originate from one sample, sequenced in a study of beta chain features in type 1 diabetes. Sequenced material consisted of expressed TCRB transcripts (all of the isolated RNA was reverse transcribed). Some clones are missing from TCRdb's copy, which holds only in-frame ones; the method was immunoSEQ multiplex PCR. The sample consists of some 900,000 clones, roughly 15% of them appearing once. Sequencing was performed on naive CD4+ T cells from blood. Receptor source: a woman aged 18-30 years in good health.

The J gene is TRBJ2-1, the V gene TRBV19, with no clear D. The germline V gene has CDR1 LNHDA and CDR2 SQIVND (reference sequence). The V end was cut by 6 bases, the J end by 8 bases, with 20 bases between. This CDR3 has 15 residues. The CDR3 spells CASSDPGGGAYEQFF. The CDR3 DNA follows: TGTGCCAGTAGCGACCCTGGCGGCGGAGCATATGAGCAGTTCTTC.

The J gene is TRBJ1-5, the V gene TRBV7-2; D not certain. CDR3 length: 14 residues. The V end was cut by 3 bases, the J end by 4 bases, with 10 bases between. Per the germline V gene, CDR1 is SGHTA and CDR2 is FQGNSA. As DNA, the CDR3 is TGTGCCAGCAGCTTGGGAGACAAAAATCAGCCCCAGCATTTT. The encoded protein is CASSLGDKNQPQHF.

This CDR3 is CASSPDRGPYEQYF. The CDR3 DNA reads TGTGCCAGCTCACCGGACAGGGGACCCTACGAGCAGTACTTC. The V and J genes are TRBV18 and TRBJ2-5; TRBD1 aligns across 9 bases. The DNA end lines up better with TRBJ2-7; the J call may be wrong. Germline CDR1 and CDR2: KGHSH and LQKENI. The CDR3 loop spans 14 amino acids.

The chain employs TRBV11-3 and TRBJ1-1, with TRBD1 as a possible D gene (5 bases). The germline V gene encodes CDR1 SGHNT and CDR2 YENEEA. This CDR3 spans 12 amino acids. The germline V and J ends were trimmed by 8 bases and 4 bases, with 11 bases remaining between them. DNA for the CDR3: TGTGCCAGCGGGTCAGGGCCCACTGAAGCTTTCTTT. It codes for CASGSGPTEAFF.

This clone came up a few times. The V gene is TRBV6-1, the J gene TRBJ2-2, with D tentatively TRBD2 (6 bases). The germline CDR1 and CDR2 sequences are MNHNS and SASEGT. The CDR3 runs 15 residues. Trimming shortened V by 7 bases and J by 0 bases, and 12 bases separated the two germline ends. CDR3 nucleotides: TGTGCCAGCATTCTAGGGAGGTCGAACACCGGGGAGCTGTTTTTT. This encodes CASILGRSNTGELFF.

The J gene is TRBJ1-2, the V gene TRBV20-1; D not resolved. CDR1 DFQATT and CDR2 SNEGSKA come from the germline V gene (reference sequence). The CDR3 runs 10 residues. V lost 6 bases and J 5 bases, leaving 7 bases between the germline ends. The CDR3 DNA sequence: TGCAGTGCCCCTTTTTATGGCTACACCTTC. This encodes CSAPFYGYTF.

The rearrangement links TRBV7-9 to TRBJ2-1, with D perhaps TRBD2 (6 bases). V dropped 5 bases and J dropped 0 bases, with 23 bases sitting between them. The V gene's germline CDR1 is SEHNR and CDR2 FQNEAQ (reference sequence). There are 19 residues in the CDR3. CDR3: CASSIGKFGGPFSYNEQFF. The CDR3, as DNA: TGTGCCAGCAGCATAGGCAAGTTTGGAGGGCCCTTCTCCTACAATGAGCAGTTCTTC.

This clone has just a few counts. The chain carries TRBV7-2 and TRBJ2-3, with D perhaps TRBD2 (6 bases). Trimming cost V 0 bases and J 7 bases, with 11 bases left between them. The germline V gene encodes CDR1 SGHTA and CDR2 FQGNSA. This CDR3 has 14 residues. In DNA, the CDR3 is TGTGCCAGCAGCTTAGCGGAGGGGAGTAATACGCAGTATTTT. This gives the protein CASSLAEGSNTQYF.

The sample holds a few counts of this clone. The J gene is TRBJ2-1, the V gene TRBV28, with D perhaps TRBD2 (6 bases). With 4 bases removed from V and 6 bases from J, the gap between germline ends came to 22 bases. Germline lookup yields CDR1 MDHEN and CDR2 SYDVKM. The CDR3 is 17 residues long. The CDR3 bases are TGTGCCAGCAGTTCCACCGCGGGACCAAAGGCTGCCAATGAGCAGTTCTTC. It codes for CASSSTAGPKAANEQFF.

This clone was observed a handful of times. The J gene is TRBJ2-1, the V gene TRBV5-4; either TRBD1 or TRBD2 may fit D (5 bases each). V was shortened by 3 bases and J by 2 bases, with 15 bases between the two germline ends. Germline V gene lookup returns CDR1 SGHNT and CDR2 YYREEE (reference sequence). The CDR3 totals 16 residues. This chain's CDR3 is CASSSTGTTPYNEQFF. The DNA for the CDR3 is TGTGCCAGCAGCTCCACCGGGACCACACCCTACAATGAGCAGTTCTTC.

This clone was counted a few times. The sample has other DNA sequences that encode this CDR3 too. The CDR3 loop is CASSPRGGSYEQYF. CDR3 bases: TGTGCCAGCAGCCCCCGGGGGGGATCCTACGAGCAGTACTTC. The rearrangement links TRBV7-9 to TRBJ2-7; TRBD2 matches at 8 bases. Germline values: CDR1 SEHNR, CDR2 FQNEAQ (reference sequence). The CDR3 spans 14 residues. V dropped 5 bases and J dropped 1; count of bases not matched to a gene: 4. The complete variable domain, with remaining parts taken from reference TRBV7-9 and TRBJ2-7, reads DTGVSQNPRHKITKRGQNVTFRCDPISEHNRLYWYRQTLGQGPEFLTYFQNEAQLEKSRLLSDRFSAERPKGSFSTLEIQRTEQGDSAMYLCASSPRGGSYEQYFGPGTRLTVT.